These 23 T cell receptor beta chains share one sample of origin, sequenced in a study of cytomegalovirus exposure and HLA in healthy donors. A multiplex PCR was run with 60 Vbeta primers and 13 Jbeta primers. Method: immunoSEQ multiplex PCR; TCRdb's copy keeps in-frame clones and lacks some. The table lists 150,000 to 200,000 clones, over 70% of them singletons. Sequenced: PBMCs. These receptors all stem from a woman aged 25 to 39 in good health and CMV-seronegative.

J is TRBJ2-7 and V is TRBV10-3; perhaps TRBD1 as D (6 bases). The CDR3 length is 12 residues. The V end was cut by 6 bases, the J end by 2 bases, with 8 bases between. Germline V gene lookup returns CDR1 ENHRY and CDR2 SYGVKD. The CDR3 nucleotides read TGTGCCATCAGGGACAGAACCTACGAGCAGTACTTC. Amino acid sequence: CAIRDRTYEQYF.

This clone has a handful of counts. The chain has TRBV7-9 and TRBJ2-1, with TRBD2 identical over 9 bases. The CDR3 length is 17 residues. CDR1 and CDR2 (germline): SEHNR, FQNEAQ (reference sequence). J was trimmed by 6 bases and V by 1 base; bases with no gene match: 10. In nucleotides, the CDR3 is TGTGCCAGCAGCTTAGGGCAAGGACTAGCGTTCCTCAATGAGCAGTTCTTC. Translating gives CASSLGQGLAFLNEQFF.

The genes are TRBV6-1 and TRBJ2-6; D might be TRBD2 (6 bases). V lost 8 bases and J 5 bases, leaving 10 bases between the germline ends. The CDR3 spans 13 residues. Germline V gene data show CDR1 as MNHNS and CDR2 as SASEGT. The CDR3 here is CASGGAWANVLTF. The CDR3 coding sequence is TGTGCCAGCGGCGGGGCTTGGGCCAACGTCCTGACTTTC.

V gene TRBV7-9 combines with J gene TRBJ2-4; 8 bases agree with TRBD1. V was clipped by 5 bases and J by 11 bases; unmatched bases: 8. This CDR3 has 13 residues. Germline V CDR1 and CDR2: SEHNR, FQNEAQ (reference sequence). CDR3 in DNA: TGTGCCAGCAGCCTCGGACAGGGAGATTTTCAGTACTTC. Encoded protein: CASSLGQGDFQYF.

Concerning this clone: At the DNA level, this CDR3 is encoded by other sequences in the same sample as well. V is TRBV7-2 and J is TRBJ1-1; 7 bases are a match to TRBD1. From germline, CDR1 is SGHTA and CDR2 FQGNSA. The CDR3 contains 13 residues. Trimming at V came to 5 bases and at J to 1 base, leaving 1 base not matched to a gene. CDR3 sequence reads: CASSRQGNTEAFF. In DNA, the CDR3 is TGTGCCAGCAGCCGACAGGGGAACACTGAAGCTTTCTTT.

V and J are TRBV27 and TRBJ1-5; 10 bases are shared with TRBD1. The CDR3 consists of 17 residues. The ends lost 6 bases at V and 0 bases at J; junction bases unmatched: 8. The germline gives CDR1 MNHEY, CDR2 SMNVEV (reference sequence). CDR3 sequence: CASSRGQGVYSNQPQHF. The CDR3 DNA follows: TGTGCCAGCAGCCGAGGACAGGGGGTCTATAGCAATCAGCCCCAGCATTTT.

This clone was observed a few times. V gene TRBV5-1 combines with J gene TRBJ2-4; TRBD1 matches 8 bases. Looked up from germline, CDR1 is SGHRS and CDR2 is YFSETQ. CDR3 length: 14 amino acids. Losses at the gene ends were 4 bases for V and 7 bases for J; bases not matched to a gene: 7. The CDR3 DNA follows: TGCGCCAGCAGCCCCTCGGGACAGGCCAACATTCAGTACTTC. As protein: CASSPSGQANIQYF.

The chain couples TRBV4-1 to TRBJ2-1; 8 bases agree with TRBD2. Germline lookup yields CDR1 MGHRA and CDR2 YSYEKL. V was pared by 0 bases and J by 2 bases, with 6 bases of the junction left unmatched. The CDR3 has 17 amino acids. Here the CDR3 DNA reads TGCGCCAGCAGCCAAGACAGCGGGAGTTCAGCCTACAATGAGCAGTTCTTC. It encodes CASSQDSGSSAYNEQFF.

The gene calls are TRBV27 and TRBJ2-2; no clear D. Trimming stripped 5 bases from V and 2 bases from J, with 9 bases between. The germline CDR1 and CDR2 sequences are MNHEY and SMNVEV (reference sequence). The length of the CDR3 is 14 residues. CDR3 residues: CASSPRRNTGELFF. The CDR3 nucleotides read TGTGCCAGCAGTCCGCGCCGTAACACCGGGGAGCTGTTTTTT.

The chain is built from TRBV19 and TRBJ1-5, with D possibly TRBD1 on 5 matching bases. Per germline, CDR1 LNHDA and CDR2 SQIVND (reference sequence). The CDR3 runs 14 residues. V shed 5 bases and J shed 5 bases, with 13 bases lying between them. CDR3 residues: CASSETADYQPQHF. In DNA, the CDR3 is TGTGCCAGTAGTGAGACAGCTGACTATCAGCCCCAGCATTTT.

A remark on this clone: The identical CDR3 is also encoded by other nucleotide sequences in the sample. V is TRBV28 and J is TRBJ1-2; D not certain. CDR1 and CDR2 from the germline V gene are MDHEN and SYDVKM. With 3 bases removed from V and 2 bases from J, the gap between germline ends came to 7 bases. The CDR3 has 13 amino acids. In nucleotides, the CDR3 is TGTGCCAGCAGTTTTTCACGGAACTATGGCTACACCTTC. Amino acids: CASSFSRNYGYTF.

As to this clone: Its ends do not fully match the called genes, so a read error is possible. The CDR3: CSVEAGTSVYNEQFF. CDR3 sequence (DNA): TGCAGCGTCGAAGCCGGGACTAGCGTCTACAATGAGCAGTTCTTC. The chain links TRBV29-1 to TRBJ2-1; TRBD2 agrees at 10 bases. The CDR3 loop spans 15 amino acids. Per germline, CDR1 SQVTM and CDR2 ANQGSEA.

The V call is TRBV7-9, the J call TRBJ2-3; TRBD2 agrees at 10 bases. After removal of 5 bases from V and 6 bases from J, the junction contained 5 bases not matched to a gene. The CDR3 totals 14 residues. From germline, CDR1 is SEHNR and CDR2 FQNEAQ (reference sequence). In nucleotides, the CDR3 is TGTGCCAGCAGCCCTAGCGGGGGACCGGATACGCAGTATTTT. It codes for CASSPSGGPDTQYF. The entire variable domain, with the rest obtained from reference TRBV7-9 and TRBJ2-3, is as follows: DTGVSQNPRHKITKRGQNVTFRCDPISEHNRLYWYRQTLGQGPEFLTYFQNEAQLEKSRLLSDRFSAERPKGSFSTLEIQRTEQGDSAMYLCASSPSGGPDTQYFGPGTRLTVL.

This clone came up a few times. The V and J genes are TRBV25-1 and TRBJ2-2; possibly TRBD1 for D (6 bases). The CDR3 covers 15 residues. Germline V gene lookup returns CDR1 MGHDK and CDR2 SYGVNS. V shed 9 bases and J shed 3 bases, with 17 bases lying between them. CDR3 region: CASSPLGQYTGELFF. As DNA, the CDR3 is TGTGCCAGTTCACCACTCGGACAGTACACCGGGGAGCTGTTTTTT.

CDR3 sequence reads: CASSPGHLEAFF. The CDR3 nucleotides are TGTGCCAGCAGCCCTGGACATCTTGAAGCTTTCTTT. The rearrangement links TRBV5-6 to TRBJ1-1; D is perhaps TRBD1 (5 bases). Germline V gene lookup returns CDR1 SGHDT and CDR2 YYEEEE. The CDR3 spans 12 residues. Trimming took off 4 bases at V and 7 bases at J, with 11 bases between the two ends. The complete variable domain, with remaining parts taken from reference TRBV5-6 and TRBJ1-1, reads DAGVTQSPTHLIKTRGQQVTLRCSPKSGHDTVSWYQQALGQGPQFIFQYYEEEERQRGNFPDRFSGHQFPNYSSELNVNALLLGDSALYLCASSPGHLEAFFGQGTRLTVV.

The chain uses TRBV27 and TRBJ2-5; D remains ambiguous. The CDR3 has 14 amino acids. V shed 8 bases and J shed 3 bases, with 16 bases lying between them. Per germline, CDR1 MNHEY and CDR2 SMNVEV (reference sequence). CDR3 coding DNA: TGTGCCAGCTGCGTTTATGAAAGAGAAGAGACCCAGTACTTC. Amino acid sequence: CASCVYEREETQYF.

The chain employs TRBV27 and TRBJ2-7; 14 nucleotides match TRBD2. This CDR3 has 15 residues. Trimming cost V 6 bases and J 3 bases; bases outside gene matches: 4. CDR1 is MNHEY, CDR2 SMNVEV, per germline (reference sequence). The CDR3 DNA is TGTGCCAGCAGGTCGGGACTAGCGGGAGTCTACGAGCAGTACTTC. Its protein is CASRSGLAGVYEQYF.

The chain joins TRBV4-1 to TRBJ2-5; the match to TRBD1 covers 7 bases. The tail of the sequence fits TRBJ2-7 better, so the J call may be wrong. The germline gives CDR1 MGHRA, CDR2 YSYEKL. The CDR3 is made up of 16 amino acids. The CDR3 DNA follows: TGCGCCAGCAGTTCCGCTACAGGGGCCGGCTCCTACGAGCAGTACTTC. Encoded protein: CASSSATGAGSYEQYF.

Only a few counts were recorded for this clone. The genes are TRBV4-3 and TRBJ2-7, with TRBD2 as a possible D gene (6 bases). Trimming removed 0 bases at V and 2 bases at J, with 8 bases between. This CDR3 has 14 residues. From germline, CDR1 is LGHNA and CDR2 YSLEER. CDR3 bases: TGCGCCAGCAGCCAAGAGGTAGCGGCCTACGAGCAGTACTTC. It is translated as CASSQEVAAYEQYF.

V is TRBV5-1 and J is TRBJ2-7; 9 bases are shared with TRBD2. The V and J ends lost 3 bases and 4 bases, in that order; junction bases with no gene match: 8. CDR3 length equals 15 residues. Per germline, CDR1 SGHRS and CDR2 YFSETQ. DNA of the CDR3: TGCGCCAGCAGCTCCGATGTTAGCGGGGGATACGAGCAGTACTTC. Amino acids: CASSSDVSGGYEQYF.

The chain is built from TRBV10-3 and TRBJ1-1; no reliable D call. The CDR3 extends over 12 amino acids. V shed 6 bases and J shed 2 bases, with 7 bases lying between them. Germline V gene data show CDR1 as ENHRY and CDR2 as SYGVKD. In nucleotides, the CDR3 is TGTGCCATCAGCACAGCTAACACTGAAGCTTTCTTT. Its protein product is CAISTANTEAFF.

The rearrangement uses TRBV28 and TRBJ1-1; D unclear. This CDR3 has 11 amino acids. Trimming stripped 7 bases from V and 2 bases from J, with 5 bases between. Germline V gives CDR1 MDHEN, CDR2 SYDVKM. The CDR3 DNA sequence: TGTGCCAGCACCACAAACACTGAAGCTTTCTTT. Its protein product is CASTTNTEAFF.

This clone showed up just once. J is TRBJ2-5 and V is TRBV9; no clear D. Germline-derived CDR1 and CDR2 are SGDLS and YYNGEE. The CDR3 totals 13 residues. V lost 8 bases and J 0 bases, leaving 11 bases between the germline ends. The CDR3, as DNA: TGTGCCAGACGCCGGGTTAACCAAGAGACCCAGTACTTC. It encodes CARRRVNQETQYF.